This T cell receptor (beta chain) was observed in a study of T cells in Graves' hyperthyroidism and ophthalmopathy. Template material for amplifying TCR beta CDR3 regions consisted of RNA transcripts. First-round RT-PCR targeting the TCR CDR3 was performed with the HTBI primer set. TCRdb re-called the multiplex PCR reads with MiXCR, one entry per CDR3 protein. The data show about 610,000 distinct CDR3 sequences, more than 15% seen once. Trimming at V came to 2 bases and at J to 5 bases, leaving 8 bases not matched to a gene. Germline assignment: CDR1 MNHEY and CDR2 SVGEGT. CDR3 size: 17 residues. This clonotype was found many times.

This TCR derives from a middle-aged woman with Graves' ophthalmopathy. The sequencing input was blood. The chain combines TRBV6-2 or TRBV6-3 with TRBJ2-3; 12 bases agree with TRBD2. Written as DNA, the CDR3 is TGTGCCAGCAGTTACCCTCCTTCGGGACTAGCGGGAGATACGCAGTATTTT. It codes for CASSYPPSGLAGDTQYF.